Presented here are 13 T cell receptor beta chains from one specimen sequenced in a study of CD8 T cells in ankylosing spondylitis. Via MiXCR, TCRdb re-called the 5' RACE reads, giving one row per CDR3 protein. The table has approximately 150,000 distinct CDR3 sequences, roughly 10% seen once. Sequences were obtained from blood, either unsorted or a sorted T cell fraction (not recorded which). The receptors derive from a female donor with ankylosing spondylitis or in good health (not recorded which).

The table lists this clonotype with a few counts. V usage is TRBV3-1 and J usage is TRBJ2-5; a possible D gene is TRBD1 (5 bases). Germline CDR1 and CDR2: LGHDT and YNNKEL (reference sequence). With 0 bases removed from V and 0 bases from J, the gap between germline ends came to 14 bases. This CDR3 is 17 amino acids long. The chain's CDR3 is CASSQDRVGRDQETQYF. For the CDR3, the DNA is TGTGCCAGCAGCCAAGATAGAGTTGGCAGGGACCAAGAGACCCAGTACTTC.

The gene calls are TRBV20-1 and TRBJ2-7; 7 nucleotides agree with TRBD1. Germline CDR1 DFQATT, CDR2 SNEGSKA (reference sequence). The CDR3 is 13 residues long. V lost 1 base and J lost 0; bases outside the gene matches: 0. The CDR3 bases are TGCAGTGCTAGAGGGGACAGCTCCTACGAGCAGTACTTC. As protein: CSARGDSSYEQYF.

The chain joins TRBV29-1 to TRBJ2-7; 8 nucleotides agree with TRBD1. Trimming at V came to 4 bases and at J to 2 bases, leaving 4 bases not matched to a gene. CDR1 and CDR2 (germline): SQVTM, ANQGSEA. The CDR3 has 13 residues. CDR3 coding DNA: TGCAGCGTTGTAACAGGGGGTGCCTACGAGCAGTACTTC. Its protein is CSVVTGGAYEQYF.

The chain carries TRBV6-2 or TRBV6-3 and TRBJ2-7, with unresolved D. Germline CDR1 reads MNHEY; CDR2 reads SVGEGT. V was cut by 5 bases and J by 3 bases, with 8 bases left in between. The CDR3 runs to 12 residues. The CDR3 is CASSADLYEQYF. The CDR3 coding sequence is TGTGCCAGCAGTGCGGACCTCTACGAGCAGTACTTC.

This clonotype was seen a handful of times. The chain is built from TRBV9 and TRBJ1-5; unclear D gene. CDR1 is SGDLS, CDR2 YYNGEE, per germline. Between the trimmed V and J ends, which lost 2 bases and 7 bases, there was a span of 10 bases. The CDR3 is made up of 13 amino acids. Here the CDR3 DNA reads TGTGCCAGCAGCGTGGGCGGAGGACAGCCCCAGCATTTT. Protein: CASSVGGGQPQHF.

The chain links TRBV27 to TRBJ2-3; D might be TRBD1 (5 bases). The germline V and J ends were trimmed by 2 bases and 4 bases, with 13 bases remaining between them. Germline values: CDR1 MNHEY, CDR2 SMNVEV (reference sequence). The CDR3 totals 15 residues. CDR3 sequence reads: CASSLMQGWADTQYF. CDR3 DNA: TGTGCCAGCAGTTTAATGCAGGGTTGGGCAGATACGCAGTATTTT.

This clonotype was counted between two and nine times. CDR3 sequence reads: CASSQDGTGMSYEQYF. CDR3 DNA: TGCGCCAGCAGCCAAGACGGGACAGGGATGTCCTACGAGCAGTACTTC. This sequence joins TRBV4-1 and TRBJ2-7; 9 bases are shared with TRBD1. Germline loops: CDR1 MGHRA, CDR2 YSYEKL. The V segment lost 0 bases and the J segment 1 base; nucleotides outside the gene matches: 4. The CDR3 contains 16 residues.

This clonotype has at least ten counts. This chain joins TRBV7-9 and TRBJ2-1, with 8 bases matching TRBD1. Trimming at V came to 1 base and at J to 7 bases, leaving 3 bases not matched to a gene. Germline CDR1 and CDR2: SEHNR and FQNEAQ (reference sequence). The CDR3 has 14 residues. CDR3 coding DNA: TGTGCCAGCAGCTTAGGCAGGGGGCAAAATGAGCAGTTCTTC. This encodes CASSLGRGQNEQFF.

The chain links TRBV5-1 to TRBJ2-2, with no clear D. The germline gives CDR1 SGHRS, CDR2 YFSETQ. The CDR3 totals 15 residues. V lost 0 bases to trimming and J lost 3 bases, with 9 bases between them. This CDR3 is CASSLEGTYTGELFF. The DNA of the CDR3 is TGCGCCAGCAGCTTGGAGGGTACCTACACCGGGGAGCTGTTTTTT.

This clonotype was picked up a small number of times. The V call is TRBV6-2 or TRBV6-3, the J call TRBJ2-1; D uncertain. Deletions cut 7 bases from V and 6 bases from J, with 10 bases between. This CDR3 has 12 amino acids. CDR1 is MNHEY, CDR2 SVGEGT, per germline. The CDR3 here is CASKNYINEQFF. The CDR3 DNA reads TGTGCCAGCAAGAATTATATCAATGAGCAGTTCTTC.

This clonotype was detected a few times. This chain joins TRBV20-1 and TRBJ2-7; D may be TRBD1 (5 bases). The germline CDR1 and CDR2 sequences are DFQATT and SNEGSKA (reference sequence). The CDR3 contains 13 residues. Trimming shortened V by 5 bases and J by 5 bases, and 16 bases separated the two germline ends. DNA for the CDR3: TGCAGTGCTGAACCCAGGGATTTTAACGAGCAGTACTTC. This codes for CSAEPRDFNEQYF.

This clonotype was found a few times. V usage is TRBV10-2 and J usage is TRBJ2-1, with TRBD2 matching 7 bases. The CDR3 extends over 14 amino acids. Germline CDR1 reads WSHSY; CDR2 reads SAAADI. Trimming took 8 bases from V and 10 from J; bases not matched to a gene: 14. The CDR3 DNA sequence: TGCGCCAGCTTCGCTAAGCGGGGAGGAGGAGAGCAGTTCTTC. Translating gives CASFAKRGGGEQFF.

This chain joins TRBV2 and TRBJ2-7; D gene unclear. Germline CDR1 SNHLY, CDR2 FYNNEI. V shed 10 bases and J shed 6 bases, with 7 bases lying between them. This CDR3 is built from 9 residues. In DNA form, the CDR3 reads TGTGCCACCGGTCCCGAGCAGTACTTC. It specifies CATGPEQYF. The full variable domain, its missing parts supplied by reference TRBV2 and TRBJ2-7, is EPEVTQTPSHQVTQMGQEVILRCVPISNHLYFYWYRQILGQKVEFLVSFYNNEISEKSEIFDDQFSVERPDGSNFTLKIRSTKLEDSAMYFCATGPEQYFGPGTRLTVT.